The 4 T cell receptor beta chains below were found in one sample sequenced in a study of Graves' ophthalmopathy and Graves' hyperthyroidism. CDR3 regions of TCR beta were amplified from RNA transcripts. Investigators did first-round RT-PCR with HTBI primers, then second-round multiplex PCR. One entry per CDR3 protein results from TCRdb running MiXCR on the multiplex PCR reads. The repertoire holds roughly 380,000 distinct CDR3 sequences, with roughly 15% as singletons. Sequenced sample: peripheral blood. These receptors came from a woman aged 18 to 35 with stable Graves' hyperthyroidism.

This clonotype was seen many times. The V gene is TRBV6-5, the J gene TRBJ1-5; TRBD1 agrees at 11 bases. The CDR3 sequence is 16 residues long. The trim removed 2 bases at V and 2 bases at J, leaving 2 bases unmatched. In germline, CDR1 is MNHEY, CDR2 SVGAGI. The CDR3 DNA sequence: TGTGCCAGCAGTTACCCGGGACAGGGGGGCAATCAGCCCCAGCATTTT. This gives the protein CASSYPGQGGNQPQHF.

Many counts were recorded for this clonotype. This sequence joins TRBV20-1 and TRBJ2-7; possibly TRBD2 for D (5 bases). CDR3 size: 14 residues. Trimming left V 0 bases short and J 4 bases short, with 13 bases between. The germline V gene encodes CDR1 DFQATT and CDR2 SNEGSKA (reference sequence). Here the CDR3 DNA reads TGCAGTGCTAGAGATTTTTCCGGCGGGTACGAGCAGTACTTC. This encodes CSARDFSGGYEQYF.

This clonotype showed up many times. The CDR3 DNA is TGTGCCAGCAGCGCCACTAGGGCAAACACCGGGGAGCTGTTTTTT. Translated, it gives CASSATRANTGELFF. This rearrangement joins TRBV6-5 to TRBJ2-2, with D tentatively TRBD2 (5 bases). CDR1 and CDR2 (germline): MNHEY, SVGAGI. The CDR3 sequence is 15 residues long. Trimming pared 6 bases from V and 2 bases from J, leaving 13 bases between.

J is TRBJ1-3 and V is TRBV11-2; 9 positions agree with TRBD1. This CDR3 contains 17 residues. Trimming at V came to 4 bases and at J to 5 bases, leaving 12 bases not matched to a gene. Germline V lookup: CDR1 SGHAT, CDR2 FQNNGV. The CDR3 coding sequence is TGTGCCAGCAGCTCCATTAGAGATTACAGGGGGCGAAACACCATATATTTT. It is translated as CASSSIRDYRGRNTIYF.